This T cell receptor beta chain was captured by sequencing in a study of blood T cell repertoires in COVID-19. Study details: Nucleic acid was either cDNA or gDNA, and it came from T cells, B-cell-depleted T cells, or PBMCs.

Original processing methods: Reference gene primer amplification in the assay estimated nucleated cell counts. Repertoires were generated with immunoSEQ multiplex PCR, while TCRdb's copy carries only in-frame clones and drops some. V and J calls and clone size are those listed in that table; D and trimming were worked out from the DNA. Of fewer than 200,000 clones listed, 84% are singletons. The germline CDR1 and CDR2 sequences are MNHEY and SVGEGT. V lost 4 bases, J lost 2 bases, and 8 bases stayed unmatched. This CDR3 has 16 amino acids. Recruited during active infection, patients (from Seattle) were subsequently followed longitudinally. The sample holds a few counts of this clone.

The specimen sequenced was peripheral blood. The chain is built from TRBV6-2 or TRBV6-3 and TRBJ2-7, with 10 positions matching TRBD1. This receptor was identified in an elderly woman with COVID-19, enrolled during active disease. The CDR3 DNA reads TGTGCCAGCAGTTTTACGCCGGGACAGGGGCCCTACGAGCAGTACTTC. Protein product: CASSFTPGQGPYEQYF.